A single sample is the source of the 11 T cell receptor beta chains below, sequenced in a study of blood T cell repertoires in COVID-19. The method was immunoSEQ multiplex PCR; TCRdb's version includes in-frame clones alone and lacks a portion of them. This sample has over 200,000 clones; approximately 90% occur once, and the top ten carry 10% to 14%. Input material: PBMCs or T cells enriched from blood (not recorded which). The receptors were sampled from a man aged 25-45 years who had recovered from COVID-19.

The rearrangement uses TRBV24-1 and TRBJ2-1; possible D gene TRBD2, 5 bases. Germline assignment: CDR1 KGHDR and CDR2 SFDVKD. This CDR3 is built from 17 residues. V gave up 2 bases and J gave up 5 bases, with 18 bases separating them. CDR3 in DNA: TGTGCCACCAGTGATTCGAGGAGCGGTAGAGGTAACAATGAGCAGTTCTTC. It is translated as CATSDSRSGRGNNEQFF.

The chain couples TRBV24-1 to TRBJ2-1; tentative D call: TRBD2 (6 bases). This CDR3 region has 17 residues. The germline CDR1 and CDR2 sequences are KGHDR and SFDVKD. V lost 6 bases and J lost 1, with 18 bases in between. The CDR3 nucleotides are TGTGCCACCAGTTGGGGTGGGAGGAGTAGGTCCTACAATGAGCAGTTCTTC. Its protein product is CATSWGGRSRSYNEQFF.

J is TRBJ1-5 and V is TRBV12-3 or TRBV12-4; no definite D call. This CDR3 comprises 13 residues. V was clipped by 2 bases and J by 5 bases, with 7 bases between them. The CDR3 DNA reads as TGTGCCAGCAGTTTATCTGCAGATCAGCCCCAGCATTTT. Protein sequence: CASSLSADQPQHF.

V usage is TRBV7-9 and J usage is TRBJ1-5; 10 bases match TRBD1. Germline V gene data show CDR1 as SEHNR and CDR2 as FQNEAQ (reference sequence). The ends lost 6 bases at V and 6 bases at J; junction bases unmatched: 8. The CDR3 extends over 15 amino acids. CDR3 protein: CASSPDRGLSQPQHF. The DNA for the CDR3 is TGTGCCAGCAGTCCCGACAGGGGGCTCTCTCAGCCCCAGCATTTT. Based on the CDR3 plus reference TRBV7-9 and TRBJ1-5, the full variable domain is DTGVSQNPRHKITKRGQNVTFRCDPISEHNRLYWYRQTLGQGPEFLTYFQNEAQLEKSRLLSDRFSAERPKGSFSTLEIQRTEQGDSAMYLCASSPDRGLSQPQHFGDGTRLSIL.

The chain combines TRBV4-1 with TRBJ2-1; 7 nucleotides line up with TRBD1. Germline CDR1 and CDR2: MGHRA and YSYEKL. This CDR3 comprises 16 residues. Trimming took 2 bases from V and 2 from J; bases not matched to a gene: 6. In DNA form, the CDR3 reads TGCGCCAGCAGCCAACCCCGGGACAGCCCCTACAATGAGCAGTTCTTC. As protein: CASSQPRDSPYNEQFF.

This clone was recorded once. The chain carries TRBV10-3 and TRBJ1-2; 7 bases fit TRBD1. V gave up 6 bases and J gave up 8 bases; unmatched junction bases: 12. The CDR3 runs 14 residues. Germline CDR1 ENHRY, CDR2 SYGVKD. DNA of the CDR3: TGTGCCATCAGCCCCCCCCGACAGGGTGAGGGCTACACCTTC. Translated: CAISPPRQGEGYTF.

The chain links TRBV7-2 to TRBJ2-7, with 9 positions matching TRBD1. Germline CDR1 SGHTA, CDR2 FQGNSA. This CDR3 has 16 residues. V was clipped by 3 bases and J by 2 bases; unmatched bases: 8. The CDR3 DNA is TGTGCCAGCAGCTTGGTCTCCGGACAGGGGCCCTACGAGCAGTACTTC. Its translation is CASSLVSGQGPYEQYF.

V is TRBV5-6 and J is TRBJ1-6; D is ambiguous. In germline, CDR1 is SGHDT, CDR2 YYEEEE. The CDR3 runs 12 residues. With 1 base removed from V and 8 bases from J, the gap between germline ends came to 4 bases. The CDR3 DNA follows: TGTGCCAGCAGCTTGCAATATTCACCCCTCCACTTT. Protein product: CASSLQYSPLHF.

This chain links TRBV27 with TRBJ2-5; TRBD2 aligns across 7 bases. V shed 1 base, J shed 7 bases, and the junction held 6 bases outside the gene matches. The CDR3 contains 14 residues. The germline CDR1 and CDR2 sequences are MNHEY and SMNVEV (reference sequence). DNA of the CDR3: TGTGCCAGCAGTTTATTGTCAGGGAGGGGGACCCAGTACTTC. Protein sequence: CASSLLSGRGTQYF.

The chain combines TRBV30 with TRBJ1-1; D remains ambiguous. This CDR3 has 12 amino acids. The V gene lost 1 base and the J gene lost 4 bases, with 7 bases spanning the gap. From germline, CDR1 is GTSNPN and CDR2 SVGIG (reference sequence). As DNA, the CDR3 is TGTGCCTGGAGTGGGAGTGGCACTGAAGCTTTCTTT. It yields the protein CAWSGSGTEAFF.

This clone was detected once. V gene TRBV25-1 combines with J gene TRBJ2-2; maybe TRBD1 (6 bases). Germline lookup yields CDR1 MGHDK and CDR2 SYGVNS. The V gene lost 7 bases and the J gene lost 3 bases, with 15 bases spanning the gap. The CDR3 spans 15 residues. CDR3 nucleotides: TGTGCCAGCACCAAGGAGAACAGGGACACCGGGGAGCTGTTTTTT. Translated, it gives CASTKENRDTGELFF.